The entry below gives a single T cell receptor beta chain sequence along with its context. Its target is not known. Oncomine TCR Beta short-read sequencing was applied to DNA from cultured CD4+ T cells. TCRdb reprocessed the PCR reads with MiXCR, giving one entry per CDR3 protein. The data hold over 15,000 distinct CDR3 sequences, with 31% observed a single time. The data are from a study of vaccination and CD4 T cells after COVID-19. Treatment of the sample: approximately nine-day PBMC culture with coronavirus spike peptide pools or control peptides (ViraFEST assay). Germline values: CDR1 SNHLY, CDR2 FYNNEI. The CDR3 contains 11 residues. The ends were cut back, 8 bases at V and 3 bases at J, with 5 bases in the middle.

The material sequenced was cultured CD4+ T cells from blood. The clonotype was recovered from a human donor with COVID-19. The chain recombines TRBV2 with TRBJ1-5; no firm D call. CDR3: CASGVNQPQHF. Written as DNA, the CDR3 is TGTGCCAGCGGGGTCAATCAGCCCCAGCATTTT.